This T cell receptor beta chain stems from a study of CD4 T cells in relation to SARS-CoV-2 and coronaviruses. Looking at the study overall: Crossreactive spike epitopes shared across donors were mapped to their HLA restriction. Study findings and constraints: Memory recall responses, not primary responses primed in culture, are what the assay detects.

Sequenced by immunoSEQ multiplex PCR; TCRdb stores in-frame clones only, minus some. This sample has about 59,000 clones, with 80% to 90% found just once. About this clone itself: Antigen specificity is unknown.

The CDR3 totals 18 residues. The V gene's germline CDR1 is SGHRS and CDR2 YFSETQ. J gave up 5 bases and V 4 bases, and 17 bases lay outside the gene matches. Before the COVID-19 pandemic, during about 2011-2019, CD4+ T cells were taken from unexposed donors. Cryopreserved PBMCs were CD4-enriched, then split into naive and memory cells. This clonotype originated in a human donor in good health. This chain connects TRBV5-1 to TRBJ2-1; 8 nucleotides agree with TRBD1. Sample: memory CD4+ T cells from PBMCs. The CDR3 region has the DNA TGCGCCAGCAGCAACCGGGACAGGTCCCCCATGCCCCACAATGAGCAGTTCTTC. Translated: CASSNRDRSPMPHNEQFF.